These T cell receptor beta chains were read from a single sample in a study of human T cells and chemical hapten exposure. TCRdb re-analysed the RACE reads in MiXCR, keeping a single row per CDR3 protein. Of 110,000 or so distinct CDR3 sequences detected, less than 40% appear once; the ten largest clones hold roughly 2.5%. Sequenced material: whole blood, taken in connection with sensitization to the hapten diphenylcyclopropenone (DPC). The receptors originated from a man aged 35 to 55 with alopecia areata. Some clones in this sample may be carry-over from other donors' samples. Both conserved end residues are part of each CDR3. The order of the fields is J gene, D gene, V gene, clone size, CDR3 length, CDR3 DNA, CDR3 protein. A D gene is named only where the DNA matches it firmly. Clone size, where shown, is once, few, many, or a class for clones that have expanded.

j_gene: TRBJ2-3
d_gene: TRBD2
v_gene: TRBV7-9
abundance: NA
len: 16
CDR3nt: TGTGCCAGCAGCTTCCCGGGAGCGGGGAAGGGAGATACGCAGTATTTT
CDR3aa: CASSFPGAGKGDTQYF

j_gene: TRBJ2-3
d_gene: TRBD2
v_gene: TRBV6-5
abundance: NA
len: 13
CDR3nt: TGTGCCAACCAGCGGGAGGAGGAAGATACGCAGTATTTT
CDR3aa: CANQREEEDTQYF

j_gene: TRBJ2-7
d_gene: TRBD1
v_gene: TRBV28
abundance: NA
len: 14
CDR3nt: TGTGCCAGCAGTTCGACAGGGGCAGTCTACGAGCAGTACTTC
CDR3aa: CASSSTGAVYEQYF

j_gene: TRBJ1-5
d_gene: NA
v_gene: TRBV28
abundance: NA
len: 12
CDR3nt: TGTGCCAGCAGGGAGGAAGGACAGCCCCAGCATTTT
CDR3aa: CASREEGQPQHF

j_gene: TRBJ2-3
d_gene: TRBD1
v_gene: TRBV5-6
abundance: few
len: 12
CDR3nt: TGTGCCAGCAGCGGCTCAGGGGGTACGCAGTATTTT
CDR3aa: CASSGSGGTQYF

j_gene: TRBJ2-5
d_gene: TRBD2
v_gene: TRBV20-1
abundance: few
len: 14
CDR3nt: TGCAGTGCTAGAAAAGCGGGAAGTCAAGAGACCCAGTACTTC
CDR3aa: CSARKAGSQETQYF

j_gene: TRBJ2-3
d_gene: NA
v_gene: TRBV13
abundance: NA
len: 19
CDR3nt: TGTGCCAGCAGCTTAAATAATGATGGGGGAGAAACTTTCGGGGATACGCAGTATTTT
CDR3aa: CASSLNNDGGETFGDTQYF

j_gene: TRBJ2-5
d_gene: NA
v_gene: TRBV20-1
abundance: NA
len: 13
CDR3nt: TGCAGTGCTTTAATATCAGGGGTAGAGACCCAGTACTTC
CDR3aa: CSALISGVETQYF

j_gene: TRBJ2-7
d_gene: TRBD2
v_gene: TRBV5-1
abundance: NA
len: 19
CDR3nt: TGCGCCAGCAGCTTGGGAGGTCGGACTAGCGGGAGTGGGAACTACGAGCAGTACTTC
CDR3aa: CASSLGGRTSGSGNYEQYF

j_gene: TRBJ2-5
d_gene: NA
v_gene: TRBV7-9
abundance: NA
len: 13
CDR3nt: TGTGCCAGCAGCTCCGGGGCTTGGGAGACCCAGTACTTC
CDR3aa: CASSSGAWETQYF

j_gene: TRBJ1-1
d_gene: NA
v_gene: TRBV10-3
abundance: NA
len: 13
CDR3nt: TGTGCCAGTATGGGGGTCACTACGGAGTTGGCTTTCTTT
CDR3aa: CASMGVTTELAFF